The clone carrying this TCR beta chain was detected a few times. Its target is not known. The record originates from a study of beta chain features in type 1 diabetes. Overall study: Examination covered 107,917,701 sorted cells spanning all samples. General observations from the study: People with Type 1 diabetes carried modestly yet significantly shorter TCRB CDR3s in all four CD4+ subsets.

Reverse transcribing all isolated RNA meant expressed TCRB transcripts were sequenced. Profiling relied on immunoSEQ multiplex PCR, and the TCRdb table lists in-frame clones only, not all of them. The sample includes hundreds of thousands of clones, 11% to 15% of them seen just once. The V end was cut by 5 bases, the J end by 3 bases, with 10 bases between. Germline V gene lookup returns CDR1 SEHNR and CDR2 FQNEAQ (reference sequence). The CDR3 contains 13 residues. The receptor was derived from a man younger than 35 with type 1 diabetes. The gene calls are TRBV7-9 and TRBJ2-5, with D unresolved. Sequencing input: naive CD4+ T cells from blood. Written as DNA, the CDR3 is TGTGCCAGCAGCCCCCGATCAAAAGAGACCCAGTACTTC. Its protein product is CASSPRSKETQYF.